The clone carrying this TCR beta chain has just a few counts. The data originate from a study of blood T cell repertoires in COVID-19. About the study: Collection of acute and convalescent COVID-19 samples took place in the United States, Italy and Spain. T cells, B-cell-depleted T cells, or PBMCs supplied cDNA or gDNA.

The authors' processing: Amplification from reference gene primers served as the basis for estimated nucleated cell counts. Profiling relied on immunoSEQ multiplex PCR, and the TCRdb table lists in-frame clones only, not all of them. V and J calls and clone size are given by that table; D and trimming were obtained from the DNA. Of around 77,000 clones detected, more than 90% appear once; the ten largest clones hold approximately 15%. The J segment lost 2 bases and the V segment lost 1 base, leaving 0 bases of the junction unmatched. This CDR3 spans 14 amino acids. In germline, CDR1 is SGHNT, CDR2 YYREEE (reference sequence).

The V gene is TRBV5-4, the J gene TRBJ1-3; 7 nucleotides agree with TRBD1. The material sequenced was peripheral blood. The clonotype was recovered from a woman aged 80 or older with active or convalescent COVID-19. CDR3 sequence: CASSLQGAGNTIYF. CDR3 nucleotide sequence: TGTGCCAGCAGCTTGCAGGGGGCTGGAAACACCATATATTTT.